This T cell receptor (beta chain) was recorded in a study of shared clonotypes between healthy human individuals. General observations from the study: Rarefaction curves obtained for sorted subsets showed sequencing incomplete despite large depth. It was anticipated that sequencing depth would influence how many clonotypes donors shared.

Concerning this clone itself: As yet, its antigen is unknown.

Naivety among CD8 cells was defined by CD45RO negativity and positive CCR7 selection, thereby excluding terminally differentiated effector memory CD45RA+ cells. Per the germline V gene, CDR1 is SGDLS and CDR2 is YYNGEE. This CDR3 has 18 residues. Between the trimmed V and J ends, which lost 4 bases and 0 bases, there was a span of 21 bases. Only in-frame clones appear in the TCRdb table, and some are missing; sequencing was by immunoSEQ multiplex PCR. The table lists roughly 770,000 clones, about 96% of them singletons. Sequencing was done on a sample of naive CD8+ T cells sorted from blood. The chain carries TRBV9 and TRBJ2-3; no firm D call. The clonotype comes from a man aged 25 to 45 in good health. Here the CDR3 reads CASSSSSQIRLSTDTQYF. CDR3 bases: TGTGCCAGCAGCTCGTCCAGTCAGATCCGCCTAAGCACAGATACGCAGTATTTT.